This TCR beta chain was sequenced during a study of technical replicates of blood from a handful of donors. Repertoires were generated with immunoSEQ multiplex PCR, while TCRdb's copy carries only in-frame clones and drops some. The sample has approximately 15,000 clones, over 75% seen once. The sequencing sample was made of PBMCs. The source is a human donor in good health.

Here the CDR3 DNA reads TGCAGCGTTGTGCTGCCCGGAGAGACCCAGTACTTC. Its translation: CSVVLPGETQYF. The rearrangement joins TRBV29-1 to TRBJ2-5; unclear D gene. The germline V gene has CDR1 SQVTM and CDR2 ANQGSEA. Trimming pared 4 bases from V and 4 bases from J, leaving 10 bases between. The CDR3 length is 12 residues.